This T cell receptor beta chain derives from a study of shared clonotypes between healthy human individuals. CD4+ cells underwent separation, giving CD45RA+ naive and CD45RA-negative memory subsets. In germline, CDR1 is SEHNR, CDR2 FQNEAQ (reference sequence). V shed 5 bases and J 0 bases; nucleotides not matched to a gene: 4. CDR3 length: 16 residues. The count of this clone is one. Clones were read by immunoSEQ multiplex PCR, and TCRdb kept only the in-frame ones, dropping some. Of some 2,000,000 clones listed, 90% to 96% are singletons. This sequence was found in a man aged 18 to 30 in good health. The chain joins TRBV7-9 to TRBJ2-3; TRBD2 matches 11 bases. Sequencing was done on a sample of naive CD4+ T cells sorted from blood. Sample subset: CD45RA+ positively selected. As DNA, the CDR3 is TGTGCCAGCAGCCAGGGACTAGCGGAGAGCACAGATACGCAGTATTTT. Protein: CASSQGLAESTDTQYF.